Each of the 2 T cell receptor beta chains below was sequenced from the same sample in a study of identifying expanded T cells in peripheral blood. Only in-frame clones appear in the TCRdb table, and some are missing; sequencing was by immunoSEQ multiplex PCR. The top ten hold 12% to 15% of the sample, which has around 94,000 clones, 70% to 90% seen once. The sample was blood. The receptor set was obtained from a person aged 18 to 70 in good health.

The gene calls are TRBV4-2 and TRBJ1-1, with TRBD1 as a possible D gene (6 bases). From germline, CDR1 is LGHNA and CDR2 YNFKEQ. V dropped 3 bases and J dropped 7 bases, with 15 bases sitting between them. There are 14 residues in the CDR3. The CDR3 spells CASSHLTGSVEAFF. CDR3 in DNA: TGTGCCAGCAGCCACTTAACAGGGTCTGTTGAAGCTTTCTTT.

This clone was seen more than once but under ten times. The V call is TRBV2, the J call TRBJ2-3, with D uncertain. V lost 4 bases to trimming and J lost 0 bases, with 5 bases between them. The CDR3 is 13 residues long. From germline, CDR1 is SNHLY and CDR2 FYNNEI. The CDR3 sequence is CASSATSTDTQYF. As DNA, the CDR3 is TGTGCCAGCAGTGCAACTAGCACAGATACGCAGTATTTT.